This T cell receptor beta chain was retrieved from a study of T cell repertoires in cytomegalovirus infection. Worth noting for this clonotype: The antigen is undetermined.

TCRdb processed the reads anew with MiXCR; each CDR3 protein has one entry. The sample carries some 500,000 distinct CDR3 sequences, around 30% recorded once. The germline V gene encodes CDR1 MDHEN and CDR2 SYDVKM. Trimming removed 7 bases at V and 2 bases at J, with 9 bases between. The length of the CDR3 is 12 residues. This TCR came from a human donor in good health (CMV status not recorded). Some clones in this sample may be carry-over from other donors' samples. The sample here was cultured PBMCs, taken from culture after CMV antigen stimulation. The chain joins TRBV28 to TRBJ2-7; D not certain. The chain's CDR3 is CASKTAAYEQYF. The CDR3 nucleotides read TGTGCCAGCAAGACGGCAGCCTACGAGCAGTACTTC. The full variable domain, rest sourced from reference TRBV28 and TRBJ2-7, is DVKVTQSSRYLVKRTGEKVFLECVQDMDHENMFWYRQDPGLGLRLIYFSYDVKMKEKGDIPEGYSVSREKKERFSLILESASTNQTSMYLCASKTAAYEQYFGPGTRLTVT.